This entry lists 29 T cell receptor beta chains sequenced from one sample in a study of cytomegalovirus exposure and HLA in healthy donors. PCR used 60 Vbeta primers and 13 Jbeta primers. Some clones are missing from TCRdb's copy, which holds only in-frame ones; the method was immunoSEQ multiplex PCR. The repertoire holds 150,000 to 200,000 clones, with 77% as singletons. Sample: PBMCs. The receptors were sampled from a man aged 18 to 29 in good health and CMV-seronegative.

Here the CDR3 reads CASSLDRLIGRGNNYGYTF. DNA of the CDR3: TGTGCCAGCAGCTTAGATCGGTTAATCGGCAGGGGCAACAACTATGGCTACACCTTC. The chain has TRBV11-2 and TRBJ1-2; possibly TRBD1 for D (6 bases). There are 19 residues in the CDR3. Trimming cost V 0 bases and J 2 bases, with 22 bases left between them. Germline V gene data show CDR1 as SGHAT and CDR2 as FQNNGV. Based on the CDR3 plus reference TRBV11-2 and TRBJ1-2, the full variable domain is EAGVAQSPRYKIIEKRQSVAFWCNPISGHATLYWYQQILGQGPKLLIQFQNNGVVDDSQLPKDRFSAERLKGVDSTLKIQPAKLEDSAVYLCASSLDRLIGRGNNYGYTFGSGTRLTVV.

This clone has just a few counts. The DNA of the CDR3 is TGTGCCAGCAGTTACAGCGCGGGAGGGCCCGGACAGCAGTTCTTC. Residues: CASSYSAGGPGQQFF. This chain connects TRBV6-5 to TRBJ2-1; the match to TRBD2 covers 9 bases. V lost 2 bases and J lost 11; bases outside the gene matches: 10. Germline V gives CDR1 MNHEY, CDR2 SVGAGI. The CDR3 totals 15 residues.

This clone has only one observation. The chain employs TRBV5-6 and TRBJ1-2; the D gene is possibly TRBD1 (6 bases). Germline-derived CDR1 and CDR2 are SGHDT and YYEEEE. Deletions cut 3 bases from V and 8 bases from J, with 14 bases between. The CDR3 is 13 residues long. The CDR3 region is CASSSTGLEGYTF. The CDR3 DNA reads TGTGCCAGCAGCTCCACAGGGCTAGAGGGCTACACCTTC.

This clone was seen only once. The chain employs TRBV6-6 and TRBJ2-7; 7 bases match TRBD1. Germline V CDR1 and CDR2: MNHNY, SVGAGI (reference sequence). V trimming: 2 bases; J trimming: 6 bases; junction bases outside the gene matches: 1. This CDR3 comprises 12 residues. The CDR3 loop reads CASSYPGGEQYF. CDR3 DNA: TGTGCCAGCAGTTACCCAGGGGGCGAGCAGTACTTC.

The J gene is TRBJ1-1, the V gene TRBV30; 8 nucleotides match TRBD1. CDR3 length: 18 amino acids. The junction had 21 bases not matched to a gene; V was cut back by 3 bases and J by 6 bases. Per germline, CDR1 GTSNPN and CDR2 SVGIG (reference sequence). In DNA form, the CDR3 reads TGTGCCTGGAGCGCCATAGGGGGGGGTCCAGGGGGCGCCGCTGAAGCTTTCTTT. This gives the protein CAWSAIGGGPGGAAEAFF.

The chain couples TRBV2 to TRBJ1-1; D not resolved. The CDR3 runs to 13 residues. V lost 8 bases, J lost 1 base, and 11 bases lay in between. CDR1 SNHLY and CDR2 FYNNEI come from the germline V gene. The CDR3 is CASSNDKNTEAFF. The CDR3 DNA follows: TGTGCCAGCTCTAACGACAAGAACACTGAAGCTTTCTTT. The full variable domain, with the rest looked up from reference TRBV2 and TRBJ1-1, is EPEVTQTPSHQVTQMGQEVILRCVPISNHLYFYWYRQILGQKVEFLVSFYNNEISEKSEIFDDQFSVERPDGSNFTLKIRSTKLEDSAMYFCASSNDKNTEAFFGQGTRLTVV.

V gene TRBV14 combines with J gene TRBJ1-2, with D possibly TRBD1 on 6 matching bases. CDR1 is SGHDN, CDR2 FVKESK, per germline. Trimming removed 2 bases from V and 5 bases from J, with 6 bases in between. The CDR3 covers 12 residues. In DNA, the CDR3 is TGTGCCAGCAGCCAACAGGGGTATGGCTACACCTTC. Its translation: CASSQQGYGYTF.

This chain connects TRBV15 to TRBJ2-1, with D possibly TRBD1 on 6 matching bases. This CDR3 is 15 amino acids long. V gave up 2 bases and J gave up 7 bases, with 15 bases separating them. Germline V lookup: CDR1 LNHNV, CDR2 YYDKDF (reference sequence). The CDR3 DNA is TGTGCCACCAGCAGAAAGTCATTGGGGGCGAATGAGCAGTTCTTC. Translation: CATSRKSLGANEQFF.

Written as DNA, the CDR3 is TGCGCCAGCAGCCGGGGCAGGGGAGGCAATCAGCCCCAGCATTTT. Translated: CASSRGRGGNQPQHF. V and J are TRBV4-3 and TRBJ1-5, with D tentatively TRBD1 (6 bases). The CDR3 covers 15 residues. Trimming removed 4 bases at V and 2 bases at J, with 12 bases between. Per the germline V gene, CDR1 is LGHNA and CDR2 is YSLEER.

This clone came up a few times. CDR3 nucleotide sequence: TGTGCCAGCAGCACCAGGGGCGGATCATATGGCTACACCTTC. It codes for CASSTRGGSYGYTF. The rearrangement joins TRBV5-4 to TRBJ1-2; D is possibly TRBD1 (6 bases). Per germline, CDR1 SGHNT and CDR2 YYREEE (reference sequence). Trimming removed 4 bases from V and 5 bases from J, with 15 bases in between. This CDR3 has 14 amino acids.

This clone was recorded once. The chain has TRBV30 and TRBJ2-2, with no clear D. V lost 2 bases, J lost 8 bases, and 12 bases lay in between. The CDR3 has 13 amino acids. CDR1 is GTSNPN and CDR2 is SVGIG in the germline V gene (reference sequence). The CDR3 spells CAWSIGGIGELFF. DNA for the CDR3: TGTGCCTGGAGTATAGGCGGTATTGGGGAGCTGTTTTTT.

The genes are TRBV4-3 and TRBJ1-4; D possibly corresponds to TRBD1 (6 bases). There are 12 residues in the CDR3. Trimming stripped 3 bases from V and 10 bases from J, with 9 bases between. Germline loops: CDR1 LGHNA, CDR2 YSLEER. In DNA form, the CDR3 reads TGCGCCAGCAGCCACCGAGGGGGAAAACTGTTTTTT. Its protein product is CASSHRGGKLFF.

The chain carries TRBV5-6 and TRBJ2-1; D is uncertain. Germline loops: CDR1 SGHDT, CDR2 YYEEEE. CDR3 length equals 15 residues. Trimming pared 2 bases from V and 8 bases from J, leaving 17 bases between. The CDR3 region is CASSFPRWPLDEQFF. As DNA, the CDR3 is TGTGCCAGCAGCTTTCCCCGTTGGCCCCTGGATGAGCAGTTCTTC.

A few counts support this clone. The CDR3 nucleotides are TGTGCCAGCTCACCAATGAGACTAGCGGGAGCGAATGGGGCCAACGTCCTGACTTTC. Its protein is CASSPMRLAGANGANVLTF. The chain couples TRBV18 to TRBJ2-6; 12 positions agree with TRBD2. This CDR3 has 19 residues. J was trimmed by 3 bases and V by 2 bases; bases with no gene match: 8. Germline CDR1 is KGHSH and CDR2 is LQKENI.

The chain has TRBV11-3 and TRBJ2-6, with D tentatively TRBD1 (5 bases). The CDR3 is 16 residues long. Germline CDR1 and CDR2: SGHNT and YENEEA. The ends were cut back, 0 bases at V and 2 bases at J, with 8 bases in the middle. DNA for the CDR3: TGTGCCAGCAGCTTAGACAGGGTGGCTGGGGCCAACGTCCTGACTTTC. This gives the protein CASSLDRVAGANVLTF.

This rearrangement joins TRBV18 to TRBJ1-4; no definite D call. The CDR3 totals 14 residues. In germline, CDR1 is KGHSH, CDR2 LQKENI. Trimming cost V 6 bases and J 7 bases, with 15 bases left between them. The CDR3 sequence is CASSARLGSEKLFF. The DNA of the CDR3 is TGTGCCAGCTCGGCCAGGTTGGGCAGTGAAAAACTGTTTTTT.

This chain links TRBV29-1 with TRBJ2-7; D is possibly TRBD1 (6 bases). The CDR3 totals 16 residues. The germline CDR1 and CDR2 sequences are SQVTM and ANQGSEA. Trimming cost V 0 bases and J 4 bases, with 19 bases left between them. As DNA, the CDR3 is TGCAGCGTTGAAGAACCGACAGGTCCCGTATTATACGAGCAGTACTTC. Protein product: CSVEEPTGPVLYEQYF.

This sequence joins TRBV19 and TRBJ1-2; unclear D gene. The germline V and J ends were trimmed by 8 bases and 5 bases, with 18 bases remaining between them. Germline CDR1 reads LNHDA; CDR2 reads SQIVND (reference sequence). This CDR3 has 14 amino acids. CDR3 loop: CASSIRTPGYGYTF. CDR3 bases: TGTGCCAGTTCCATCCGGACTCCCGGGTATGGCTACACCTTC.

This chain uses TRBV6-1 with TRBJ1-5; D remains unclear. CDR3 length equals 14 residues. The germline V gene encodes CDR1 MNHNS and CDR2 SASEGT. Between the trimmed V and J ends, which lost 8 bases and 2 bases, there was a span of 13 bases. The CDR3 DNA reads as TGTGCCAGCCATGTCTATCGGGGCAATCAGCCCCAGCATTTT. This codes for CASHVYRGNQPQHF.

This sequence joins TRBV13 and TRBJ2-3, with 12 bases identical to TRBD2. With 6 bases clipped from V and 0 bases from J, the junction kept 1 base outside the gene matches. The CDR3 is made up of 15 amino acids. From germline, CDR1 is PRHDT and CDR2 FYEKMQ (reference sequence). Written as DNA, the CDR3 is TGTGCCAGCAGGCTAGCGGGGGGGAGCACAGATACGCAGTATTTT. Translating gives CASRLAGGSTDTQYF.

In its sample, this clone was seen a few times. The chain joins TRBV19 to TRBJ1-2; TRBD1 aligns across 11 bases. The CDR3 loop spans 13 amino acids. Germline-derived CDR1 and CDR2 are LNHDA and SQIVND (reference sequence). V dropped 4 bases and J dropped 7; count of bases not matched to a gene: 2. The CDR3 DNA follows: TGTGCCAGTAGTACGGGACAGGGGGGTGGCTACACCTTC. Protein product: CASSTGQGGGYTF.

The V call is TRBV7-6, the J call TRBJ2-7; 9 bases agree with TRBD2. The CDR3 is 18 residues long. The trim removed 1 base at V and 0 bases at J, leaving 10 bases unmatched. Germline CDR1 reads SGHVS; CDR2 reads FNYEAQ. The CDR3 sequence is CASSLGETSGPSSYEQYF. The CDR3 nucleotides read TGTGCCAGCAGCTTAGGAGAGACTAGCGGTCCTAGCTCCTACGAGCAGTACTTC.

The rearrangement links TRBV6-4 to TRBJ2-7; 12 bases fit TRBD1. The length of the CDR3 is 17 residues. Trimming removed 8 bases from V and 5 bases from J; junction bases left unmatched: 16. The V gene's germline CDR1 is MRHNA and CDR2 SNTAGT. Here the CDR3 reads CASGGDRGLERDDEQYF. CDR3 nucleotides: TGTGCCAGCGGGGGGGACAGGGGGCTCGAGCGGGACGACGAGCAGTACTTC.

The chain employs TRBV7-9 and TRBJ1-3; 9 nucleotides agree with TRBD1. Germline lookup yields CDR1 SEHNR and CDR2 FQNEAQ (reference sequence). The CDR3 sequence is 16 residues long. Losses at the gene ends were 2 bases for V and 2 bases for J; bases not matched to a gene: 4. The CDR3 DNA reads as TGTGCCAGCAGCTTAAGGACAGGGGCGACTGGAAACACCATATATTTT. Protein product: CASSLRTGATGNTIYF.

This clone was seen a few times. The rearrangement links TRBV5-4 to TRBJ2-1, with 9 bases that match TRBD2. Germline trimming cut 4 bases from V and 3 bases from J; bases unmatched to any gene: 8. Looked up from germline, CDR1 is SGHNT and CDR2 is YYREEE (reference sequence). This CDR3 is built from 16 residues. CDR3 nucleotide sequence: TGTGCCAGCAGCCAAGGCGGGAGGGGGGACTACAATGAGCAGTTCTTC. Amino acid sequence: CASSQGGRGDYNEQFF.

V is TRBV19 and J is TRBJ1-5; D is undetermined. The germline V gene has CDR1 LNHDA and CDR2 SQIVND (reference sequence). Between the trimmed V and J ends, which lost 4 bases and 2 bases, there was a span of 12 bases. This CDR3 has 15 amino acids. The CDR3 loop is CASSNHRRRNQPQHF. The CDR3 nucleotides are TGTGCCAGTAGTAACCATCGGAGGCGCAATCAGCCCCAGCATTTT.

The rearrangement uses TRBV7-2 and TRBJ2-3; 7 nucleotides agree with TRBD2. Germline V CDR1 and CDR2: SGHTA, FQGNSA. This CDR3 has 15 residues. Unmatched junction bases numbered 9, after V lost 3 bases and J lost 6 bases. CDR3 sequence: CASSFKAGRWDTQYF. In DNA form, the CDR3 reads TGTGCCAGCAGCTTCAAAGCGGGGAGGTGGGATACGCAGTATTTT.

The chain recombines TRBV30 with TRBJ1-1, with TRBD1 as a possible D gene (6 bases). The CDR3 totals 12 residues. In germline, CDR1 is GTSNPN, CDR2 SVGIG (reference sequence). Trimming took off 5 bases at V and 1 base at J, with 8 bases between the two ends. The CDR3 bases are TGTGCCTGGGCACAGGGGAACACTGAAGCTTTCTTT. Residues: CAWAQGNTEAFF.

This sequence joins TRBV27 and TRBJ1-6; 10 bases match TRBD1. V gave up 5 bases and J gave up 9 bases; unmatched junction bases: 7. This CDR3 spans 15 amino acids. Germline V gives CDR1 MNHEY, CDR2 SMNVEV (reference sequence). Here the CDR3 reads CASSHRDRGGSPLHF. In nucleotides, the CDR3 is TGTGCCAGCAGTCACCGGGACAGGGGTGGTTCACCCCTCCACTTT.